The source of this T cell receptor beta chain is a study of blood T cell repertoires in COVID-19. Data came from immunoSEQ multiplex PCR; TCRdb stores just in-frame clones and leaves some out. The sample records about 20,000 clones, about nine tenths being singletons. In this sample, this clone turned up once. The CDR3 runs to 14 residues. The receptor's source is a man aged 45-65 years with active COVID-19. V gene TRBV21-1 combines with J gene TRBJ2-1; the table gives TRBD2 as D, unverified against the DNA. TRBV21-1 has pseudogene status. Sequenced: peripheral blood. CDR3 DNA sequence: TGTGCCAGCACCCTCTCCGGAGACTACAATGAGCAGTTCTTC. This gives the protein CASTLSGDYNEQFF.